What follows are 30 T cell receptor beta chains derived from one specimen sequenced in a study of siplizumab effects on memory and regulatory T cells. TCRdb keeps only in-frame clones here, not all; method: immunoSEQ multiplex PCR. The table lists about 99,000 clones, over 90% of them singletons. The sample comprised Tregs sorted from blood. Source of these receptors: a human donor in good health.

This chain joins TRBV30 and TRBJ1-3; a weak D match, TRBD1 (6 bases). CDR3 length: 16 residues. Trimming pared 0 bases from V and 1 base from J, leaving 13 bases between. CDR1 and CDR2 (germline): GTSNPN, SVGIG (reference sequence). CDR3 region: CAWSVRGGASGNTIYF. In DNA, the CDR3 is TGTGCCTGGAGTGTAAGGGGGGGTGCATCTGGAAACACCATATATTTT. The whole variable domain, filled in from reference TRBV30 and TRBJ1-3, reads SQTIHQWPATLVQPVGSPLSLECTVEGTSNPNLYWYRQAAGRGLQLLFYSVGIGQISSEVPQNLSASRPQDRQFILSSKKLLLSDSGFYLCAWSVRGGASGNTIYFGEGSWLTVV.

This sequence joins TRBV9 and TRBJ2-3; 9 bases line up with TRBD2. V was pared by 0 bases and J by 0 bases, with 8 bases of the junction left unmatched. This CDR3 contains 18 residues. Germline CDR1 is SGDLS and CDR2 is YYNGEE. The CDR3 DNA is TGTGCCAGCAGCGTAGGGGGTAGCGGGGGACCAAGCACAGATACGCAGTATTTT. Residues: CASSVGGSGGPSTDTQYF.

The chain links TRBV6-1 to TRBJ2-5, with D possibly being TRBD1 or TRBD2 (5 bases each). The CDR3 is made up of 14 amino acids. Germline V lookup: CDR1 MNHNS, CDR2 SASEGT. V lost 4 bases, J lost 1 base, and 10 bases lay in between. The CDR3 DNA follows: TGTGCCAGCAGTGCCGGGACCGCCCAAGAGACCCAGTACTTC. The encoded protein is CASSAGTAQETQYF.

CDR3 sequence (DNA): TGTGCCAGCAGCTCCCCGGGACAGGCAACTGAAGCTTTCTTT. Encoded protein: CASSSPGQATEAFF. The genes are TRBV6-5 and TRBJ1-1; TRBD1 agrees at 8 bases. The germline V gene encodes CDR1 MNHEY and CDR2 SVGAGI. V lost 6 bases to trimming and J lost 5 bases; unmatched junction nucleotides: 8. The CDR3 spans 14 residues.

The chain recombines TRBV5-1 with TRBJ2-5; D remains unclear. Germline V gene sequence: CDR1 SGHRS, CDR2 YFSETQ. The CDR3 spans 16 residues. V lost 0 bases and J 1 base, leaving 13 bases between the germline ends. CDR3 sequence reads: CASSLAMGTAQETQYF. For the CDR3, the DNA is TGCGCCAGCAGCTTGGCCATGGGTACCGCCCAAGAGACCCAGTACTTC.

The chain joins TRBV5-6 to TRBJ2-1; D possibly uses TRBD1 or TRBD2 (6 bases each). The germline CDR1 and CDR2 sequences are SGHDT and YYEEEE. The V and J ends lost 1 base and 7 bases respectively, with 18 bases between them. The CDR3 totals 16 residues. The CDR3 DNA follows: TGTGCCAGCAGCTTGAGGGTTGTGGGGGGCGGAAATGAGCAGTTCTTC. This sequence encodes CASSLRVVGGGNEQFF. Complete variable domain (other parts from reference TRBV5-6 and TRBJ2-1): DAGVTQSPTHLIKTRGQQVTLRCSPKSGHDTVSWYQQALGQGPQFIFQYYEEEERQRGNFPDRFSGHQFPNYSSELNVNALLLGDSALYLCASSLRVVGGGNEQFFGPGTRLTVL.

V and J are TRBV14 and TRBJ1-2; perhaps TRBD1 as D (6 bases). The CDR3 sequence is 14 residues long. Deletions cut 3 bases from V and 7 bases from J, with 15 bases between. CDR1 and CDR2 (germline): SGHDN, FVKESK. The CDR3 DNA reads TGTGCCAGCAGCCAGTCGGACAGAAACGGTGGCTACACCTTC. It specifies CASSQSDRNGGYTF.

This clone was seen only once. This specimen includes other DNA sequences encoding the same CDR3. V gene TRBV5-4 combines with J gene TRBJ2-2; possibly TRBD1 or TRBD2 for D (5 bases each). Deletions cut 1 base from V and 2 bases from J, with 6 bases between. Per the germline V gene, CDR1 is SGHNT and CDR2 is YYREEE (reference sequence). The CDR3 extends over 14 amino acids. The CDR3 sequence: CASSLRGNTGELFF. The CDR3 bases are TGTGCCAGCAGCTTGCGGGGCAACACCGGGGAGCTGTTTTTT.

V gene TRBV11-3 combines with J gene TRBJ1-2; D is perhaps TRBD1 (6 bases). The germline V and J ends were trimmed by 0 bases and 8 bases, with 10 bases remaining between them. The CDR3 spans 13 residues. Germline assignment: CDR1 SGHNT and CDR2 YENEEA. CDR3 sequence: CASSLDPGGGYTF. In DNA form, the CDR3 reads TGTGCCAGCAGCTTAGATCCGGGGGGCGGCTACACCTTC.

This rearrangement joins TRBV6-4 to TRBJ1-1, with TRBD1 matching over 8 bases. CDR1 and CDR2 from the germline V gene are MRHNA and SNTAGT. This CDR3 contains 15 residues. The V segment lost 4 bases and the J segment 1 base; nucleotides outside the gene matches: 5. CDR3 bases: TGTGCCAGCAGTGGCGACAGGGGCCCGAACACTGAAGCTTTCTTT. Translating it yields CASSGDRGPNTEAFF.

The chain uses TRBV19 and TRBJ1-1; TRBD1 is a possible D gene (5 bases). Germline V CDR1 and CDR2: LNHDA, SQIVND (reference sequence). This CDR3 comprises 14 residues. V was trimmed by 5 bases and J by 1 base, leaving 11 bases between them. The CDR3 DNA follows: TGTGCCAGTAGTTCCAGGGTTGGGAACACTGAAGCTTTCTTT. This codes for CASSSRVGNTEAFF.

The CDR3 is CASSPSRSSYNEQFF. In DNA form, the CDR3 reads TGTGCCAGCTCACCCAGCAGGAGCTCCTACAATGAGCAGTTCTTC. The genes are TRBV18 and TRBJ2-1; D remains unclear. Germline CDR1 and CDR2: KGHSH and LQKENI. There are 15 residues in the CDR3. Trimming pared 3 bases from V and 0 bases from J, leaving 9 bases between.

The chain employs TRBV19 and TRBJ2-2; possible D gene TRBD1, 6 bases. The germline V and J ends were trimmed by 5 bases and 5 bases, with 9 bases remaining between them. The CDR3 has 13 amino acids. Germline-derived CDR1 and CDR2 are LNHDA and SQIVND (reference sequence). CDR3: CASSLTGTGELFF. In nucleotides, the CDR3 is TGTGCCAGTAGTCTAACAGGGACCGGGGAGCTGTTTTTT. The variable domain in full, completed from reference TRBV19 and TRBJ2-2, reads DGGITQSPKYLFRKEGQNVTLSCEQNLNHDAMYWYRQDPGQGLRLIYYSQIVNDFQKGDIAEGYSVSREKKESFPLTVTSAQKNPTAFYLCASSLTGTGELFFGEGSRLTVL.

This chain joins TRBV30 and TRBJ2-2; no definite D call. The germline V and J ends were trimmed by 5 bases and 5 bases, with 12 bases remaining between them. The CDR3 length is 13 residues. Germline V gene lookup returns CDR1 GTSNPN and CDR2 SVGIG (reference sequence). CDR3 residues: CAWAQTITGELFF. The CDR3 DNA follows: TGTGCCTGGGCACAGACGATAACCGGGGAGCTGTTTTTT.

About this clone: At the DNA level, this CDR3 is encoded by other sequences in the same sample as well. The gene calls are TRBV29-1 and TRBJ2-5; 13 bases map to TRBD2. The CDR3 is made up of 17 amino acids. V shed 3 bases and J 0 bases; nucleotides not matched to a gene: 7. CDR1 is SQVTM and CDR2 is ANQGSEA in the germline V gene. The DNA for the CDR3 is TGCAGCGTTGATCCTAGACTAGCGGGGGGACACCAAGAGACCCAGTACTTC. It is translated as CSVDPRLAGGHQETQYF.

This clone was recorded a few times. The rearrangement uses TRBV10-3 and TRBJ1-2; D is ambiguous. Germline V gene sequence: CDR1 ENHRY, CDR2 SYGVKD. Trimming pared 9 bases from V and 0 bases from J, leaving 14 bases between. The CDR3 length is 14 residues. The CDR3 DNA sequence: TGTGCCATTACGGATGTACGAGCTAACTATGGCTACACCTTC. It encodes CAITDVRANYGYTF.

The chain combines TRBV29-1 with TRBJ2-2, with TRBD1 as a possible D gene (5 bases). Germline assignment: CDR1 SQVTM and CDR2 ANQGSEA. There are 14 residues in the CDR3. Between the trimmed V and J ends, which lost 6 bases and 4 bases, there was a span of 15 bases. In nucleotides, the CDR3 is TGCAGCGTCCCTGGCAGGGTTAGCACCGGGGAGCTGTTTTTT. It codes for CSVPGRVSTGELFF.

As concerns this clone: This CDR3 is also generated by other DNA sequences in the sample. This chain joins TRBV20-1 and TRBJ2-5; 7 positions match TRBD2. The V gene's germline CDR1 is DFQATT and CDR2 SNEGSKA (reference sequence). Trimming removed 3 bases from V and 5 bases from J; junction bases left unmatched: 0. The CDR3 contains 11 residues. CDR3 nucleotide sequence: TGCAGTGCTAGGCGGGGGGAGACCCAGTACTTC. Amino acids: CSARRGETQYF.

This clone was picked up one time. This chain uses TRBV11-1 with TRBJ2-5, with 11 bases aligning to TRBD2. The end of the DNA is better explained by TRBJ2-7, so the J call may be wrong. CDR1 is SGHAT, CDR2 FQDESV, per germline (reference sequence). The CDR3 extends over 14 amino acids. The CDR3 spells CASSLWTSGYEQYF. The CDR3 bases are TGTGCCAGCAGCTTATGGACTAGCGGGTACGAGCAGTACTTC.

The chain is built from TRBV5-1 and TRBJ1-1, with D maybe TRBD1 (6 bases). The germline CDR1 and CDR2 sequences are SGHRS and YFSETQ. The CDR3 extends over 11 amino acids. V lost 5 bases, J lost 6 bases, and 8 bases lay in between. CDR3 sequence reads: CASRGGPEAFF. The CDR3 DNA reads TGCGCCAGCAGAGGGGGACCTGAAGCTTTCTTT.

CDR3 coding DNA: TGTGCCAGCAGTTACTCTCGACCGACCGGGAACGAGCAGTACTTC. Amino acid sequence: CASSYSRPTGNEQYF. The rearrangement links TRBV6-5 to TRBJ2-5; TRBD2 is a possible D gene (5 bases). The assigned J gene may be wrong: the sequence end matches TRBJ2-7 better. Germline CDR1 and CDR2: MNHEY and SVGAGI. This CDR3 is 15 amino acids long.

The J gene is TRBJ1-1, the V gene TRBV4-3, with D possibly matching TRBD1 (6 bases). The CDR3 contains 15 residues. Germline CDR1 LGHNA, CDR2 YSLEER. Between the trimmed V and J ends, which lost 3 bases and 5 bases, there was a span of 16 bases. CDR3 residues: CASSQIGGGGTEAFF. The DNA of the CDR3 is TGCGCCAGCAGCCAGATAGGGGGTGGTGGGACTGAAGCTTTCTTT.

The V and J genes are TRBV11-1 and TRBJ2-7, with 9 bases lining up with TRBD2. Germline lookup yields CDR1 SGHAT and CDR2 FQDESV (reference sequence). The CDR3 runs 15 residues. Germline trimming cut 1 base from V and 3 bases from J; bases unmatched to any gene: 4. The chain's CDR3 is CASSLVDSGSYEQYF. The CDR3 DNA is TGTGCCAGCAGCTTAGTCGATAGCGGGAGCTACGAGCAGTACTTC.

V and J are TRBV10-3 and TRBJ2-2; 10 bases fit TRBD1. The CDR3 is 14 amino acids. Germline CDR1 is ENHRY and CDR2 is SYGVKD. The junction had 2 bases not matched to a gene; V was cut back by 6 bases and J by 4 bases. DNA for the CDR3: TGTGCCATCAGCCGGACAGGGGGCACCGGGGAGCTGTTTTTT. Protein sequence: CAISRTGGTGELFF.

The rearrangement joins TRBV7-8 to TRBJ2-7; the match to TRBD1 covers 8 bases. Germline V gene sequence: CDR1 SGHVS, CDR2 FQNEAQ. With V trimmed by 5 bases and J by 7 bases, 13 bases remained unmatched. This CDR3 region has 15 residues. The CDR3 is CASSPKTGVNGEQYF. Written as DNA, the CDR3 is TGTGCCAGCAGCCCAAAGACAGGGGTGAATGGAGAGCAGTACTTC. The full variable domain, rest sourced from reference TRBV7-8 and TRBJ2-7, is GAGVSQSPRYKVAKRGQDVALRCDPISGHVSLFWYQQALGQGPEFLTYFQNEAQLDKSGLPSDRFFAERPEGSVSTLKIQRTQQEDSAVYLCASSPKTGVNGEQYFGPGTRLTVT.

The chain is built from TRBV19 and TRBJ1-1; D unclear. The V gene lost 0 bases and the J gene lost 7 bases, with 9 bases spanning the gap. The germline gives CDR1 LNHDA, CDR2 SQIVND (reference sequence). The CDR3 is 13 residues long. The CDR3 DNA sequence: TGTGCCAGTAGTATAGACCTGGACGTTGAAGCTTTCTTT. Protein: CASSIDLDVEAFF.

This sequence joins TRBV30 and TRBJ2-7; no firm D call. V was cut by 2 bases and J by 3 bases, with 11 bases left in between. This CDR3 has 13 residues. Germline CDR1 GTSNPN, CDR2 SVGIG (reference sequence). CDR3 in amino acids: CAWSSAPLYEQYF. In DNA form, the CDR3 reads TGTGCCTGGAGTAGTGCACCCCTCTACGAGCAGTACTTC.

The V call is TRBV6-1, the J call TRBJ1-4; TRBD1 matches at 11 bases. Germline CDR1 MNHNS, CDR2 SASEGT. Trimming at V came to 6 bases and at J to 7 bases, leaving 4 bases not matched to a gene. The CDR3 is made up of 14 amino acids. The CDR3 loop reads CASRRDRGSEKLFF. CDR3 nucleotides: TGTGCCAGCAGAAGGGACAGGGGGAGTGAAAAACTGTTTTTT.

The chain couples TRBV7-9 to TRBJ1-2, with TRBD1 matching 8 bases. The CDR3 is 13 amino acids. CDR1 is SEHNR, CDR2 FQNEAQ, per germline (reference sequence). The J segment lost 6 bases and the V segment lost 5 bases, leaving 5 bases of the junction unmatched. CDR3 sequence: CASSPQGADGYTF. The CDR3 bases are TGTGCCAGCAGCCCCCAGGGGGCTGATGGCTACACCTTC. Using reference TRBV7-9 and TRBJ1-2 for the parts outside the CDR3, the full variable domain is DTGVSQNPRHKITKRGQNVTFRCDPISEHNRLYWYRQTLGQGPEFLTYFQNEAQLEKSRLLSDRFSAERPKGSFSTLEIQRTEQGDSAMYLCASSPQGADGYTFGSGTRLTVV.

The chain combines TRBV6-6 with TRBJ2-3; perhaps D is TRBD1 or TRBD2 (5 bases each). The germline CDR1 and CDR2 sequences are MNHNY and SVGAGI (reference sequence). This CDR3 has 14 amino acids. V was trimmed by 2 bases and J by 1 base, leaving 7 bases between them. The CDR3 DNA sequence: TGTGCCAGCAGTTACGGGGGTCGCACAGATACGCAGTATTTT. It codes for CASSYGGRTDTQYF.